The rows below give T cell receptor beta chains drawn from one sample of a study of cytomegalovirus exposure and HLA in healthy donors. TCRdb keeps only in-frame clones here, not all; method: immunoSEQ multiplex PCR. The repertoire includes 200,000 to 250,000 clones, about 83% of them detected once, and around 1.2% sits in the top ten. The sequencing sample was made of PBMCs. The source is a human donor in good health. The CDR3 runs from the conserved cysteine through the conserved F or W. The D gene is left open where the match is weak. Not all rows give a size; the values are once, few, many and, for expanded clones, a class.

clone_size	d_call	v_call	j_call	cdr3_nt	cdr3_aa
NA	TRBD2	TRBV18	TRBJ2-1	TGTGCCAGCTCACCAAAAACTAGCGGGAGCAATGAGCAGTTCTTC	CASSPKTSGSNEQFF
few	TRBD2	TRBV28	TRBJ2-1	TGTGCCAGCAGCTTTAGCGGGAGGCCTGTCTACAATGAGCAGTTCTTC	CASSFSGRPVYNEQFF
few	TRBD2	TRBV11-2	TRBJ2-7	TGTGCCAGCAGCATAGCGGGAGACGGGCGTGAGCAGTACTTC	CASSIAGDGREQYF
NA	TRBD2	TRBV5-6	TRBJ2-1	TGTGCCAGCACCCGGTTGAGCGGGAGGTACAATGAGCAGTTCTTC	CASTRLSGRYNEQFF
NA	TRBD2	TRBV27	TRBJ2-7	TGTGCCAGCAGTTTAATAGGGACTAGCGGGAGCTACGAGCAGTACTTC	CASSLIGTSGSYEQYF
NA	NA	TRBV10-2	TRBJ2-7	TGCGCCAGCAGTGACCTCCGGGAGCTGAGGAACGAGCAGTACTTC	CASSDLRELRNEQYF
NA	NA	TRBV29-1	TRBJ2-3	TGCAGCGTTGATTGGGCCTCAGATACGCAGTATTTT	CSVDWASDTQYF
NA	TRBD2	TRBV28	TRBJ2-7	TGTGCCAGCAGTGAACCGGGACTAGCGGCCTACGAGCAGTACTTC	CASSEPGLAAYEQYF
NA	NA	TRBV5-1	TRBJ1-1	TGCGCCAGCAGCTTGGGACAGGCGAACACTGAAGCTTTCTTT	CASSLGQANTEAFF
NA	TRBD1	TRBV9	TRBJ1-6	TGTGCCAGCAGCGGACAGGGTGGTAGAAATTCACCCCTCCACTTT	CASSGQGGRNSPLHF